Shown below are 25 T cell receptor beta chains from a single sample sequenced in a study of cytomegalovirus exposure and HLA in healthy donors. Primers: 60 Vbeta forward and 13 Jbeta reverse. The assay was immunoSEQ multiplex PCR, and TCRdb's table has in-frame clones only and misses some. The repertoire holds over 130,000 clones, 55% to 80% seen once, with roughly 6.8% in the top ten. The sequencing input was PBMCs. The receptors shown here come from a woman aged 55-75 years in good health and CMV-seropositive.

The chain combines TRBV28 with TRBJ1-5, with 10 bases fitting TRBD1. CDR3 length equals 14 residues. Germline V gives CDR1 MDHEN, CDR2 SYDVKM. Germline trimming cut 6 bases from V and 7 bases from J; bases unmatched to any gene: 6. The CDR3 here is CASRRQGARQPQHF. The CDR3 nucleotides are TGTGCCAGCAGACGACAGGGGGCGCGGCAGCCCCAGCATTTT. The whole variable domain, remainder taken from reference TRBV28 and TRBJ1-5, is DVKVTQSSRYLVKRTGEKVFLECVQDMDHENMFWYRQDPGLGLRLIYFSYDVKMKEKGDIPEGYSVSREKKERFSLILESASTNQTSMYLCASRRQGARQPQHFGDGTRLSIL.

The chain has TRBV28 and TRBJ2-5; D might be TRBD2 (7 bases). Trimming left V 11 bases short and J 4 bases short, with 20 bases between. Germline V gene lookup returns CDR1 MDHEN and CDR2 SYDVKM. This CDR3 contains 14 residues. This chain's CDR3 is CAASGGGSRETQYF. The CDR3 DNA follows: TGTGCCGCGTCGGGGGGCGGGAGTCGAGAGACCCAGTACTTC.

The chain employs TRBV18 and TRBJ2-5; 7 nucleotides agree with TRBD1. CDR3 length: 17 residues. Germline-derived CDR1 and CDR2 are KGHSH and LQKENI. V lost 2 bases, J lost 7 bases, and 16 bases stayed unmatched. Here the CDR3 reads CASSPTATGVGWGTQYF. The CDR3 region has the DNA TGTGCCAGCTCACCAACGGCAACAGGGGTAGGGTGGGGGACCCAGTACTTC.

CDR3 residues: CASRWRGELFF. The CDR3, as DNA: TGCGCCAGCCGTTGGAGGGGGGAGCTGTTTTTT. The chain employs TRBV5-1 and TRBJ2-2; possible D gene TRBD2, 5 bases. There are 11 residues in the CDR3. V lost 7 bases, J lost 8 bases, and 9 bases lay in between. The germline V gene has CDR1 SGHRS and CDR2 YFSETQ.

In its sample, this clone was seen once. The V call is TRBV28, the J call TRBJ2-7; D gene unclear. Trimming pared 3 bases from V and 3 bases from J, leaving 9 bases between. This CDR3 has 13 residues. In germline, CDR1 is MDHEN, CDR2 SYDVKM. The CDR3 is CASSFDGVYEQYF. The CDR3 DNA reads as TGTGCCAGCAGTTTTGACGGAGTCTACGAGCAGTACTTC.

The genes are TRBV6-5 and TRBJ2-7, with D tentatively TRBD2 (7 bases). Per the germline V gene, CDR1 is MNHEY and CDR2 is SVGAGI. CDR3 size: 14 residues. Trimming took 6 bases from V and 7 from J, leaving 19 bases between them. In DNA, the CDR3 is TGTGCCAGCAGAAAAGGGGGGGAGGTTACGGAGCAGTACTTC. Encoded protein: CASRKGGEVTEQYF.

This clone has more than one count but fewer than ten. This chain connects TRBV12-5 to TRBJ2-6; TRBD1 agrees at 10 bases. The V and J ends lost 4 bases and 6 bases, in that order; junction bases with no gene match: 3. Germline V gives CDR1 LGHNT, CDR2 FRNRAP. The CDR3 is made up of 15 amino acids. The CDR3 loop reads CASGCRQGAANVLTF. The CDR3 DNA follows: TGTGCTAGTGGTTGCCGACAGGGGGCGGCCAACGTCCTGACTTTC.

The rearrangement links TRBV6-5 to TRBJ1-1, with D perhaps TRBD1 (5 bases). The CDR3 consists of 13 residues. CDR1 MNHEY and CDR2 SVGAGI come from the germline V gene. V was shortened by 0 bases and J by 5 bases, with 7 bases between the two germline ends. In DNA, the CDR3 is TGTGCCAGCAGTTACTCCCCAGGGACTGAAGCTTTCTTT. It is translated as CASSYSPGTEAFF.

For the CDR3, the DNA is TGTGCCAGCAGGAAACAGGAAACTGAAGCTTTCTTT. It encodes CASRKQETEAFF. This chain joins TRBV6-1 and TRBJ1-1, with D tentatively TRBD1 (5 bases). V lost 6 bases and J lost 5, with 10 bases in between. Germline lookup yields CDR1 MNHNS and CDR2 SASEGT. This CDR3 spans 12 amino acids.

The J gene is TRBJ2-3, the V gene TRBV7-3; 8 bases align to TRBD2. There are 16 residues in the CDR3. CDR1 and CDR2 from the germline V gene are SGHTA and FQGTGA. V lost 2 bases to trimming and J lost 3 bases; unmatched junction nucleotides: 7. CDR3: CASSLGLAPGTDTQYF. The CDR3 coding sequence is TGTGCCAGCAGCTTAGGACTAGCACCCGGTACAGATACGCAGTATTTT.

In DNA, the CDR3 is TGCAGCGTTGTAGCGGGACCCTACGAGCAGTACTTC. Translated: CSVVAGPYEQYF. The chain uses TRBV29-1 and TRBJ2-7, with 8 bases that match TRBD2. This CDR3 contains 12 residues. The V gene end was trimmed by 4 bases and the J gene end by 2 bases; junction bases not matched to a gene: 1. The V gene's germline CDR1 is SQVTM and CDR2 ANQGSEA.

V is TRBV4-1 and J is TRBJ1-1; possibly TRBD1 for D (6 bases). The CDR3 is made up of 13 amino acids. The germline V gene has CDR1 MGHRA and CDR2 YSYEKL. Trimming shortened V by 4 bases and J by 4 bases, and 10 bases separated the two germline ends. The chain's CDR3 is CASSPRGRTEAFF. As DNA, the CDR3 is TGCGCCAGCAGCCCCAGGGGTCGCACTGAAGCTTTCTTT.

This clone was detected only a few times. The gene calls are TRBV7-2 and TRBJ2-5; no firm D call. The V gene lost 5 bases and the J gene lost 1 base, with 5 bases spanning the gap. CDR3 size: 12 residues. Per the germline V gene, CDR1 is SGHTA and CDR2 is FQGNSA. In nucleotides, the CDR3 is TGTGCCAGCAGCGCGTCCCAAGAGACCCAGTACTTC. Residues: CASSASQETQYF.

V is TRBV25-1 and J is TRBJ2-7; D perhaps matches TRBD2 (7 bases). Looked up from germline, CDR1 is MGHDK and CDR2 is SYGVNS. V was trimmed by 3 bases and J by 2 bases, leaving 14 bases between them. The CDR3 is made up of 15 amino acids. CDR3 in amino acids: CASSDLTGGPYEQYF. The CDR3 nucleotides are TGTGCCAGCAGTGATCTCACCGGGGGGCCCTACGAGCAGTACTTC.

This clone is a singleton in its sample. The V gene is TRBV4-1, the J gene TRBJ1-4; 8 bases map to TRBD1. CDR1 is MGHRA and CDR2 is YSYEKL in the germline V gene. V shed 1 base and J 14 bases; nucleotides not matched to a gene: 6. CDR3 size: 13 residues. CDR3: CASSQVTGGHLFF. CDR3 nucleotide sequence: TGCGCCAGCAGCCAAGTCACAGGGGGACATCTGTTTTTT.

The chain has TRBV4-1 and TRBJ2-7, with 8 bases matching TRBD2. Germline values: CDR1 MGHRA, CDR2 YSYEKL. V shed 1 base and J 12 bases; nucleotides not matched to a gene: 8. The CDR3 is made up of 13 amino acids. The CDR3 loop reads CASSQVVTSAPYF. CDR3 in DNA: TGCGCCAGCAGCCAAGTAGTGACTAGCGCACCGTACTTC.

This chain links TRBV15 with TRBJ2-1; D is unresolved. V was cut by 0 bases and J by 3 bases, with 12 bases left in between. Germline V gives CDR1 LNHNV, CDR2 YYDKDF (reference sequence). This CDR3 spans 16 amino acids. The CDR3 reads CATSREEPARYNEQFF. In DNA, the CDR3 is TGTGCCACCAGCAGAGAGGAGCCAGCCCGCTACAATGAGCAGTTCTTC. Supplemented by reference TRBV15 and TRBJ2-1, the full variable domain reads DAMVIQNPRYQVTQFGKPVTLSCSQTLNHNVMYWYQQKSSQAPKLLFHYYDKDFNNEADTPDNFQSRRPNTSFCFLDIRSPGLGDTAMYLCATSREEPARYNEQFFGPGTRLTVL.

This chain uses TRBV7-9 with TRBJ1-1, with TRBD1 matching 7 bases. Trimming at V came to 5 bases and at J to 5 bases, leaving 5 bases not matched to a gene. This CDR3 is 13 amino acids long. Germline CDR1 reads SEHNR; CDR2 reads FQNEAQ (reference sequence). In nucleotides, the CDR3 is TGTGCCAGCAGCCGACAGGGAAGTACTGAAGCTTTCTTT. It translates to CASSRQGSTEAFF.

This clone has just a few counts. The chain combines TRBV11-2 with TRBJ1-4; 9 bases are a match to TRBD1. The CDR3 has 14 amino acids. V gave up 5 bases and J gave up 8 bases; unmatched junction bases: 6. Per the germline V gene, CDR1 is SGHAT and CDR2 is FQNNGV. Here the CDR3 DNA reads TGTGCCAGCAGCAACAGGGGGCTGGTAGAAAAACTGTTTTTT. Translated, it gives CASSNRGLVEKLFF.

The chain has TRBV18 and TRBJ1-4; the D gene is possibly TRBD1 (6 bases). V was cut by 2 bases and J by 12 bases, with 10 bases left in between. The length of the CDR3 is 12 residues. Germline lookup yields CDR1 KGHSH and CDR2 LQKENI. The CDR3 DNA reads as TGTGCCAGCTCACCAGGGGGCCTAGAACTGTTTTTT. Its translation: CASSPGGLELFF.

The chain uses TRBV6-5 and TRBJ2-7; no firm D call. V was shortened by 0 bases and J by 2 bases, with 11 bases between the two germline ends. This CDR3 has 15 amino acids. Germline V gives CDR1 MNHEY, CDR2 SVGAGI. The CDR3 DNA reads as TGTGCCAGCAGTTACTCGAAACTCTTCGCCTACGAGCAGTACTTC. Encoded protein: CASSYSKLFAYEQYF.

This chain uses TRBV19 with TRBJ1-1, with 9 bases fitting TRBD1. Germline values: CDR1 LNHDA, CDR2 SQIVND (reference sequence). CDR3 length: 16 residues. Germline trimming cut 5 bases from V and 5 bases from J; bases unmatched to any gene: 12. Here the CDR3 DNA reads TGTGCCAGTAGTTCCCGGACAGGACAGGGGTGGACTGAAGCTTTCTTT. Encoded protein: CASSSRTGQGWTEAFF.

The V call is TRBV5-6, the J call TRBJ2-3; 12 nucleotides match TRBD2. CDR1 SGHDT and CDR2 YYEEEE come from the germline V gene. The CDR3 has 16 amino acids. V was pared by 4 bases and J by 3 bases, with 6 bases of the junction left unmatched. The CDR3 nucleotides are TGTGCCAGCAGCCGGAGGACTAGCGGGGATACAGATACGCAGTATTTT. Translation gives CASSRRTSGDTDTQYF.

The rearrangement links TRBV4-1 to TRBJ2-1, with 14 nucleotides matching TRBD2. Trimming took 1 base from V and 8 from J; bases not matched to a gene: 1. The CDR3 length is 15 residues. The germline V gene has CDR1 MGHRA and CDR2 YSYEKL. For the CDR3, the DNA is TGCGCCAGCAGCCAAGGGGGACTAGCGGGGGATGAGCAGTTCTTC. It codes for CASSQGGLAGDEQFF.

The J gene is TRBJ1-2, the V gene TRBV7-2; D ambiguous. CDR1 and CDR2 from the germline V gene are SGHTA and FQGNSA. CDR3 length equals 15 residues. V gave up 5 bases and J gave up 2 bases, with 15 bases separating them. The CDR3 DNA reads TGTGCCAGCAGCCCAGATGTCGGGTTCAACTATGGCTACACCTTC. Translated: CASSPDVGFNYGYTF.